This TCR beta chain is from a study of Tregs in tolerant kidney transplant recipients. The table came from immunoSEQ multiplex PCR; TCRdb's copy has only in-frame clones and leaves some out. The data hold about 94,000 clones, with 93% observed a single time. This clone was seen just once. V dropped 4 bases and J dropped 0; count of bases not matched to a gene: 7. Per the germline V gene, CDR1 is LGHNA and CDR2 is YNFKEQ. The CDR3 has 17 residues. This sample comprised CD4+ T cells from blood, obtained before the transplant. This TCR derives from a human donor who received a combined kidney and bone marrow transplant. The chain combines TRBV4-2 with TRBJ2-7, with 12 positions matching TRBD2. The CDR3 spells CASSRTSGGSSSYEQYF. DNA for the CDR3: TGTGCCAGCAGCCGAACTAGCGGGGGGTCAAGCTCCTACGAGCAGTACTTC.